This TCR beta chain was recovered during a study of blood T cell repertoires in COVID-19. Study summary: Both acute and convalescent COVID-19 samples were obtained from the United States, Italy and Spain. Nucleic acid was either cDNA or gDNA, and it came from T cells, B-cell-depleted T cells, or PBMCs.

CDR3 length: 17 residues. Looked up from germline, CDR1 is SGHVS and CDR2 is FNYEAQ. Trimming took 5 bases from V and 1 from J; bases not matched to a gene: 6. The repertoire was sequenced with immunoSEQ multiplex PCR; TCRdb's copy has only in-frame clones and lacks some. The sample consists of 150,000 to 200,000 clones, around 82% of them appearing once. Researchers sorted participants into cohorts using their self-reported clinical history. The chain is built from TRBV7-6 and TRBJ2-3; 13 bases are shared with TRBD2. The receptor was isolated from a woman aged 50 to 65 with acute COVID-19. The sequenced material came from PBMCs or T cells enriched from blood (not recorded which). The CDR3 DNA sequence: TGTGCCAGCAGCCCACCCGGACTAGCGGGGGGCACAGATACGCAGTATTTT. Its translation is CASSPPGLAGGTDTQYF.